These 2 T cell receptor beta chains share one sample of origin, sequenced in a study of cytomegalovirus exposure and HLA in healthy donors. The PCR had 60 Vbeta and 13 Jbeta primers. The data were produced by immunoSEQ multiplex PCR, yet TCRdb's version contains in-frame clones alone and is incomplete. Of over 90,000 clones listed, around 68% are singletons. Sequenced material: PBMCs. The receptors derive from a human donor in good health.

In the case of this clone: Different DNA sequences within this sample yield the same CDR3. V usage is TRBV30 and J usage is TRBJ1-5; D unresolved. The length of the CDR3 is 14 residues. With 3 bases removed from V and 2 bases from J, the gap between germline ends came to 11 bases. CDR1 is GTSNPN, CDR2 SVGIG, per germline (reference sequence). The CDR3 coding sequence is TGTGCCTGGAGAGGCGGGGTGGGCAATCAGCCCCAGCATTTT. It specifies CAWRGGVGNQPQHF.

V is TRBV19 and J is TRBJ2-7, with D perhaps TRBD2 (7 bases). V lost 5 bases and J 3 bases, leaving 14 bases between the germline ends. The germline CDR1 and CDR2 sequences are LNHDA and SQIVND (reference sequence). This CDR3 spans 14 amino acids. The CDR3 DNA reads TGTGCCAGTAGTTCGACGGGGGGCATCTACGAGCAGTACTTC. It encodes CASSSTGGIYEQYF.